These 24 T cell receptor beta chains were sequenced from one sample in a study of T cells after yellow fever vaccination. From the 5' RACE reads, TCRdb called clonotypes with MiXCR, one entry per CDR3 protein. The table includes hundreds of thousands of distinct CDR3 sequences, approximately 5.7% detected once. The source was PBMCs, collected 5 days after the yellow fever booster vaccination. The receptor source for this set is a young man who received the YFV17D yellow fever vaccine.

Many counts were recorded for this clonotype. The chain carries TRBV20-1 and TRBJ2-7, with 9 bases fitting TRBD1. The length of the CDR3 is 13 residues. Germline values: CDR1 DFQATT, CDR2 SNEGSKA (reference sequence). The V segment lost 3 bases and the J segment 3 bases; nucleotides outside the gene matches: 3. The CDR3 here is CSARWGQGYEQYF. CDR3 sequence (DNA): TGCAGTGCTAGGTGGGGACAGGGCTACGAGCAGTACTTC.

The chain combines TRBV13 with TRBJ2-7; D might be TRBD1 (6 bases). The CDR3 runs 15 residues. The germline V gene has CDR1 PRHDT and CDR2 FYEKMQ (reference sequence). The V end was cut by 3 bases, the J end by 1 base, with 13 bases between. The CDR3 DNA follows: TGTGCCAGCAGCTTGGGGGACACTCCATCCTACGAGCAGTACTTC. It yields the protein CASSLGDTPSYEQYF.

This clonotype has only a few counts. The chain links TRBV20-1 to TRBJ2-7; 12 nucleotides match TRBD1. CDR1 and CDR2 from the germline V gene are DFQATT and SNEGSKA (reference sequence). There are 16 residues in the CDR3. Trimming at V came to 2 bases and at J to 7 bases, leaving 12 bases not matched to a gene. Here the CDR3 DNA reads TGCAGTGCTAGATACCCTACGGGACAGGGGGCGCGAGAGCAGTACTTC. Translation gives CSARYPTGQGAREQYF.

The rearrangement uses TRBV7-2 and TRBJ1-1; D not certain. Trimming removed 5 bases from V and 7 bases from J, with 14 bases in between. The CDR3 runs 13 residues. The V gene's germline CDR1 is SGHTA and CDR2 FQGNSA. CDR3: CASSSTRVGEAFF. CDR3 in DNA: TGTGCCAGCAGCAGTACTAGGGTGGGTGAAGCTTTCTTT.

This clonotype was counted many times. CDR3 loop: CASSSGHRNTGELFF. DNA of the CDR3: TGCGCCAGCAGTTCGGGACACCGAAACACCGGGGAGCTGTTTTTT. The V gene is TRBV5-1, the J gene TRBJ2-2, with D perhaps TRBD1 (6 bases). Trimming shortened V by 5 bases and J by 2 bases, and 13 bases separated the two germline ends. CDR1 is SGHRS and CDR2 is YFSETQ in the germline V gene. This CDR3 region has 15 residues.

This clonotype has a count of ten or more. The rearrangement joins TRBV20-1 to TRBJ2-7; 8 bases align to TRBD2. CDR1 and CDR2 (germline): DFQATT, SNEGSKA (reference sequence). The V and J ends lost 4 bases and 3 bases, in that order; junction bases with no gene match: 14. CDR3 length: 16 residues. CDR3 sequence reads: CSATFTGTRKFYEQYF. The CDR3 DNA is TGCAGTGCTACTTTTACCGGGACTAGGAAATTCTACGAGCAGTACTTC.

The chain uses TRBV4-3 and TRBJ2-5; 8 nucleotides align to TRBD1. This CDR3 comprises 13 residues. With 4 bases clipped from V and 7 bases from J, the junction kept 5 bases outside the gene matches. Per the germline V gene, CDR1 is LGHNA and CDR2 is YSLEER. CDR3 bases: TGCGCCAGCAGCCTCAATGACAGGGGGACCCAGTACTTC. It is translated as CASSLNDRGTQYF.

The CDR3 DNA is TGTGCCAGCAGTCGGAGCCTCAACGAGCAGTACTTC. Its translation: CASSRSLNEQYF. The chain links TRBV6-2 or TRBV6-3 to TRBJ2-7; D is uncertain. Trimming pared 5 bases from V and 5 bases from J, leaving 10 bases between. The CDR3 consists of 12 residues. CDR1 and CDR2 (germline): MNHEY, SVGEGT.

There are a few counts of this clonotype. This chain connects TRBV19 to TRBJ2-2; the D is unclear. The germline CDR1 and CDR2 sequences are LNHDA and SQIVND (reference sequence). The V end lost 10 bases, the J end lost 7 bases, and 22 bases lay between the germline ends. The CDR3 consists of 15 residues. The DNA for the CDR3 is TGTGCCACCCAAGATGAACCCGCGTCGGACGGGGAGCTGTTTTTT. Translation gives CATQDEPASDGELFF.

The V call is TRBV20-1, the J call TRBJ2-1, with a tentative D call TRBD2 (6 bases). This CDR3 region has 14 residues. Trimming left V 0 bases short and J 5 bases short, with 11 bases between. Germline CDR1 and CDR2: DFQATT and SNEGSKA (reference sequence). The CDR3 DNA sequence: TGCAGTGCTAGAGACCCGGGACTTCACAATGAGCAGTTCTTC. It codes for CSARDPGLHNEQFF.

The chain combines TRBV7-2 with TRBJ2-3, with 9 bases aligning to TRBD1. The CDR3 consists of 12 residues. J gave up 10 bases and V 5 bases, and 4 bases lay outside the gene matches. Germline values: CDR1 SGHTA, CDR2 FQGNSA. The CDR3 nucleotides read TGTGCCAGCAGCCTCCGGGACAGGGCGCAGTATTTT. Amino acids: CASSLRDRAQYF. Using reference TRBV7-2 and TRBJ2-3 for the parts outside the CDR3, the full variable domain is GAGVSQSPSNKVTEKGKDVELRCDPISGHTALYWYRQSLGQGLEFLIYFQGNSAPDKSGLPSDRFSAERTGGSVSTLTIQRTQQEDSAVYLCASSLRDRAQYFGPGTRLTVL.

This clonotype was found many times. The chain links TRBV6-5 to TRBJ1-2, with 10 bases lining up with TRBD1. The J segment lost 4 bases and the V segment lost 2 bases, leaving 7 bases of the junction unmatched. CDR3 size: 16 residues. Germline values: CDR1 MNHEY, CDR2 SVGAGI. CDR3 nucleotide sequence: TGTGCCAGCAGTTACGGCGACAGGGGGCCCTCCTATGGCTACACCTTC. This sequence encodes CASSYGDRGPSYGYTF.

This clonotype was observed a handful of times. CDR3 protein: CASSILPPGLAGGQGWNEQFF. Here the CDR3 DNA reads TGTGCCAGCAGTATCCTGCCGCCGGGACTAGCGGGAGGACAGGGTTGGAATGAGCAGTTCTTC. The chain uses TRBV6-2 or TRBV6-3 and TRBJ2-1; 15 bases map to TRBD2. This CDR3 region has 21 residues. Germline V gene sequence: CDR1 MNHEY, CDR2 SVGEGT. Trimming removed 5 bases from V and 7 bases from J; junction bases left unmatched: 21.

This clonotype was detected many times. This rearrangement joins TRBV12-3 or TRBV12-4 to TRBJ2-7, with D perhaps given as TRBD1 or TRBD2 (5 bases each). This CDR3 contains 13 residues. V lost 7 bases to trimming and J lost 6 bases, with 16 bases between them. CDR3 residues: CASTPGTEGEQYF. The CDR3, as DNA: TGTGCCAGCACCCCCGGGACCGAGGGCGAGCAGTACTTC.

In its sample, this clonotype was seen a few times. The chain carries TRBV20-1 and TRBJ2-5; 8 positions agree with TRBD1. The germline gives CDR1 DFQATT, CDR2 SNEGSKA (reference sequence). There are 12 residues in the CDR3. With 6 bases clipped from V and 4 bases from J, the junction kept 4 bases outside the gene matches. CDR3 bases: TGCAGTGCCTACGGACAGGGAGAGACCCAGTACTTC. It specifies CSAYGQGETQYF.

This clonotype was detected only a few times. V is TRBV6-5 and J is TRBJ1-6; D remains ambiguous. Germline V CDR1 and CDR2: MNHEY, SVGAGI. This CDR3 comprises 17 residues. Trimming left V 2 bases short and J 0 bases short, with 11 bases between. For the CDR3, the DNA is TGTGCCAGCAGTTACGAGGGCAGTCCCTCCTATAATTCACCCCTCCACTTT. This codes for CASSYEGSPSYNSPLHF.

This clonotype has a count of ten or more. This sequence joins TRBV7-8 and TRBJ2-3; TRBD1 might be the D (6 bases). V was pared by 5 bases and J by 3 bases, with 18 bases between. CDR3 length: 16 residues. Germline loops: CDR1 SGHVS, CDR2 FQNEAQ. CDR3 DNA: TGTGCCAGCAGCCCCAACCCCGGGACAAAAACAGATACGCAGTATTTT. It codes for CASSPNPGTKTDTQYF.

The sample holds many counts of this clonotype. The chain's CDR3 is CAISGGLAGGADTQYF. CDR3 sequence (DNA): TGTGCCATCAGTGGGGGATTAGCGGGAGGTGCCGATACGCAGTATTTT. The chain recombines TRBV10-3 with TRBJ2-3; 10 bases line up with TRBD2. With V trimmed by 4 bases and J by 6 bases, 10 bases remained unmatched. Germline V lookup: CDR1 ENHRY, CDR2 SYGVKD. CDR3 length equals 16 residues.

The rearrangement joins TRBV2 to TRBJ2-7, with D perhaps assigned TRBD1 or TRBD2 (6 bases each). The V end was cut by 7 bases, the J end by 7 bases, with 23 bases between. CDR1 is SNHLY and CDR2 is FYNNEI in the germline V gene. The CDR3 extends over 15 amino acids. The CDR3 spells CASTSPLWGAVEQYF. In DNA form, the CDR3 reads TGTGCCAGCACCTCCCCGCTGTGGGGGGCGGTGGAGCAGTACTTC.

The chain links TRBV12-3 or TRBV12-4 to TRBJ2-6; D might be TRBD1 (6 bases). The CDR3 runs to 16 residues. V lost 5 bases and J 0 bases, leaving 11 bases between the germline ends. The CDR3 reads CASSDTGLSGANVLTF. The CDR3 DNA sequence: TGTGCCAGCAGTGATACAGGGCTCTCTGGGGCCAACGTCCTGACTTTC.

J is TRBJ2-6 and V is TRBV20-1; weak D call: TRBD1 (5 bases). Germline lookup yields CDR1 DFQATT and CDR2 SNEGSKA (reference sequence). CDR3 length: 15 residues. Trimming took off 4 bases at V and 0 bases at J, with 10 bases between the two ends. The CDR3 reads CSAIQGSSGANVLTF. The DNA of the CDR3 is TGCAGTGCTATTCAGGGTAGCTCTGGGGCCAACGTCCTGACTTTC.

In its sample, this clonotype was seen many times. The chain has TRBV11-2 and TRBJ1-3; no reliable D call. Germline V CDR1 and CDR2: SGHAT, FQNNGV. Between the trimmed V and J ends, which lost 1 base and 0 bases, there was a span of 10 bases. The CDR3 extends over 16 amino acids. Written as DNA, the CDR3 is TGTGCCAGCAGCTTAGGAGTCGGCCTCTCTGGAAACACCATATATTTT. This gives the protein CASSLGVGLSGNTIYF.

This clonotype has just a few counts. The chain uses TRBV20-1 and TRBJ2-3; D may be TRBD1 or TRBD2 (5 bases each). The CDR3 is 15 amino acids. Per the germline V gene, CDR1 is DFQATT and CDR2 is SNEGSKA (reference sequence). Between the trimmed V and J ends, which lost 6 bases and 0 bases, there was a span of 16 bases. The CDR3 region has the DNA TGCAGTGCAGATCCGGGACGACCTAGCACAGATACGCAGTATTTT. This encodes CSADPGRPSTDTQYF.

This clonotype was seen many times. The chain carries TRBV7-2 and TRBJ2-7, with 9 bases identical to TRBD2. This CDR3 comprises 14 residues. Losses at the gene ends were 1 base for V and 2 bases for J; bases not matched to a gene: 0. Germline V CDR1 and CDR2: SGHTA, FQGNSA. CDR3 protein: CASSLGLAAYEQYF. CDR3 DNA sequence: TGTGCCAGCAGCTTAGGACTAGCGGCCTACGAGCAGTACTTC.